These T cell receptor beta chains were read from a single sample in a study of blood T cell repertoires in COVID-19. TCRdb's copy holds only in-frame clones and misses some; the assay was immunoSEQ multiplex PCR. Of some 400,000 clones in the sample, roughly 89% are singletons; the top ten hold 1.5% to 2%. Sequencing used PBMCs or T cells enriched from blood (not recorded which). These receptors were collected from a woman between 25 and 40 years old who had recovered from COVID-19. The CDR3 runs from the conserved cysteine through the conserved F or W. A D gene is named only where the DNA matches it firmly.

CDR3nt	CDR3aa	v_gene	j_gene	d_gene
TGTGCCAGCAGTTCCCCCGGGACACGGCAGTACTTC	CASSSPGTRQYF	TRBV12-3/TRBV12-4	TRBJ2-7	-
TGTGCCAGCAGCGAAACAGGGTACCAAGAGACCCAGTACTTC	CASSETGYQETQYF	TRBV7-3	TRBJ2-5	-
TGCAGCGGGGATCTCGGGGGCACCATATATTTT	CSGDLGGTIYF	TRBV29-1	TRBJ1-3	-
TGTGCCAGCAGCTCCCCCGGGGGTGGACTCCTCACAGATACGCAGTATTTT	CASSSPGGGLLTDTQYF	TRBV7-2	TRBJ2-3	-
TGTGCCAGTAGTAGGTGGACAGGGGGCGCGGGAGAGACCCAGTACTTC	CASSRWTGGAGETQYF	TRBV19	TRBJ2-5	TRBD1
TGTGCCAGCAGCCAAAATGAGCAGTTCTTC	CASSQNEQFF	TRBV7-9	TRBJ2-1	-
TGTGCCAGTAGGGACAGGGGTAGCTCCTACGAGCAGTACTTC	CASRDRGSSYEQYF	TRBV19	TRBJ2-7	TRBD1
TGTGCCAGCAGCCATAGCGGGACAATAGTCTACGAGCAGTACTTC	CASSHSGTIVYEQYF	TRBV27	TRBJ2-7	TRBD2
TGTGCCAGCAGGACAGCTAGCGGGAGCTACGAGCAGTACTTC	CASRTASGSYEQYF	TRBV2	TRBJ2-7	TRBD2
TGTGCCAGTAGTATCGTCTCACTCCCCAATACGCAGTATTTT	CASSIVSLPNTQYF	TRBV19	TRBJ2-3	-